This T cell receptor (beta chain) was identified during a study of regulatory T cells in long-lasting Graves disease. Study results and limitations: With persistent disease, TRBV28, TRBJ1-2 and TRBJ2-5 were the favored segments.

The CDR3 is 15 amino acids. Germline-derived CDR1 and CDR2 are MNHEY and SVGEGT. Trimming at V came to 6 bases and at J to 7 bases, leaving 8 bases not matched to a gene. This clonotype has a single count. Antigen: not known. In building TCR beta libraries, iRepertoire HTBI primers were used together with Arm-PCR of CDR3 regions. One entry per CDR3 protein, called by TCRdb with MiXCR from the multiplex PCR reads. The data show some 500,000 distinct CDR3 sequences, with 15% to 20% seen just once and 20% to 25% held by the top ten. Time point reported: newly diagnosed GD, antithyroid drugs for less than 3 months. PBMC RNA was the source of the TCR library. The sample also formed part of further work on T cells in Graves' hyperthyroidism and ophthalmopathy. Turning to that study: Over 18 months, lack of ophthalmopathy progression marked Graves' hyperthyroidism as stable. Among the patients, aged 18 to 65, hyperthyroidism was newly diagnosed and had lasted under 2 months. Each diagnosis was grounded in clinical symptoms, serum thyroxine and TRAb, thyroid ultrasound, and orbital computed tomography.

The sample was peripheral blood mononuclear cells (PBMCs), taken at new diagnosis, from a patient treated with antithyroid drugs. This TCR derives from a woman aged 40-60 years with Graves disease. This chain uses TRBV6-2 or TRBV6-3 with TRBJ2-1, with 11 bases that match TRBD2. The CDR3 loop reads CASRALAGGPNEQFF. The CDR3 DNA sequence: TGTGCCAGCAGGGCTTTAGCGGGGGGGCCGAATGAGCAGTTCTTC.